The clone carrying this T cell receptor (beta chain) was observed a few times. The antigen is not known. These data are taken from a study of beta chain features in type 1 diabetes. As for the study in general: All samples combined gave 95 million to 130 million sorted cells for examination.

The V gene lost 11 bases and the J gene lost 0 bases, with 17 bases spanning the gap. Germline V gene lookup returns CDR1 SNHLY and CDR2 FYNNEI. The CDR3 is 14 amino acids. General study findings and limits: Patients and controls would share equally any PCR tilt toward shorter templates.

Sequencing targeted expressed TCRB transcripts, as all isolated RNA had been reverse transcribed. Some clones are missing from TCRdb's copy, which holds only in-frame ones; the method was immunoSEQ multiplex PCR. This table holds over 350,000 clones, about 14% found once. The sequence came from a woman aged 18 to 35 in good health. Input material: naive CD4+ T cells from blood. The chain links TRBV2 to TRBJ2-7; D may be TRBD1 (6 bases). The DNA of the CDR3 is TGTGCCGAGAAACGGACAGAGAACTCCTACGAGCAGTACTTC. Amino acid sequence: CAEKRTENSYEQYF.